The rows below give T cell receptor beta chains drawn from one sample of a study of shared T cell receptors in the human thymus. Method: immunoSEQ multiplex PCR; TCRdb's copy keeps in-frame clones and lacks some. The sample has about 710,000 clones; roughly 86% are singletons. These same data were also listed under a study on human thymus T cells.

The source material was thymocytes. The receptor source for this set is a boy under two years old with a congenital heart defect. CDR3s include the opening cysteine and the closing phenylalanine or tryptophan. D genes are given only for firm matches. The size entry is marked missing in some rows and otherwise reads once, few, many or a size class.

v_gene	j_gene	abundance	d_gene	CDR3nt	CDR3aa
TRBV4-1	TRBJ2-1	-	-	TGCGCCAGCAGCCAACTAATTCTGAAATGTGAGCAGTTCTTC	CASSQLILKCEQFF
TRBV5-1	TRBJ2-3	-	-	TGCGCCAGCAGCCCATGCTCTAACACTAGGAGGGGCACAGATACGCAGTATTTT	CASSPCSNTRRGTDTQYF
TRBV28	TRBJ2-1	-	-	TGTGCCAGCAGGCCGGAGTCGAATGAGCAGTTCTTC	CASRPESNEQFF
TRBV7-9	TRBJ2-1	-	-	TGTGCCAGCAGTCCCGCGGCGACTCCCAAGAGCGATGAGCAGTTCTTC	CASSPAATPKSDEQFF
TRBV13	TRBJ2-1	-	TRBD2	TGTGCCAGCAGCATCACTAGCGCGACCGCCAATGAGCAGTTCTTC	CASSITSATANEQFF
TRBV15	TRBJ2-2	-	TRBD1	TGTGCCACCAGCAGGGGGACAGGGATAGACACCGGGGAGCTGTTTTTT	CATSRGTGIDTGELFF
TRBV27	TRBJ2-7	-	-	TGTGCCAGCAGTCCCGGGACTGGTTACGAGCAGTACTTC	CASSPGTGYEQYF
TRBV19	TRBJ2-1	-	-	TGTGCCAGTAGTAATCAGGGTTTACACAATGAGCAGTTCTTC	CASSNQGLHNEQFF
TRBV10-3	TRBJ2-1	-	TRBD2	TGTGCCATTAGTGGCGGGAGCTCTAGCAATGAGCAGTTCTTC	CAISGGSSSNEQFF
TRBV30	TRBJ2-3	-	TRBD2	TGTGCCTGGATAGCGGGAGGCACAGATACGCAGTATTTT	CAWIAGGTDTQYF
TRBV11-2	TRBJ2-1	-	-	TGTGCCAGCAGCGTGAGGATGGTGGCCAATGAGCAGTTCTTC	CASSVRMVANEQFF
TRBV29-1	TRBJ1-1	-	-	TGCAGCGTTGATCGTAGTTTATCCCCGAACACTGAAGCTTTCTTT	CSVDRSLSPNTEAFF
TRBV28	TRBJ1-2	-	-	TGTGCCAGCAGCCCAGACAGAGTGTGGATCTTCTATGGCTACACCTTC	CASSPDRVWIFYGYTF
TRBV27	TRBJ2-3	-	-	TGTGCCAGCACATCCGGGACTAGCACAGATACGCAGTATTTT	CASTSGTSTDTQYF
TRBV14	TRBJ2-7	-	-	TGTGCCAGCAGCCATTCCGGGACTGATTTCTACGAGCAGTACTTC	CASSHSGTDFYEQYF
TRBV9	TRBJ2-1	-	TRBD2	TGTGCCAGCAGCGTAGAAAAGCGGGGAAGGCCCCAAGTCTTC	CASSVEKRGRPQVF
TRBV30	TRBJ1-2	-	-	TGTGCCTGGAGTGTACTTAGTCCTGGTCTTTATGGCTACACCTTC	CAWSVLSPGLYGYTF
TRBV5-6	TRBJ2-3	-	-	TGTGCCAGCAGCTTTAGCGGTTTCTGCACAGATACGCAGTATTTT	CASSFSGFCTDTQYF
TRBV6-4	TRBJ1-1	-	TRBD1	TGTGCCAGCAGTCCCGGGACAGGGGGACTTAACACTGAAGCTTTCTTT	CASSPGTGGLNTEAFF
TRBV5-4	TRBJ2-7	-	TRBD1	TGTGCCAGCAGCTCGGGACAGGGAGGCTACGAGCAGTACTTC	CASSSGQGGYEQYF
TRBV6-1	TRBJ2-7	few	TRBD1	TGTGCCAGCAGCGAAATCCGGGACAGGGACGCCTACGAGCAGTACTTC	CASSEIRDRDAYEQYF
TRBV6-1	TRBJ2-3	-	TRBD2	TGTGCCAGCAGTGAAGGCGTCGGGACTAGCGGGATTTGGGATACGCAGTATTTT	CASSEGVGTSGIWDTQYF
TRBV7-2	TRBJ1-2	-	TRBD1	TGTGCCAGCACCGAAGAAGGTCGTCGGGACAGCTTTGGTTTGGCCTTC	CASTEEGRRDSFGLAF
TRBV5-6	TRBJ2-3	-	-	TGTGCCAGTATCGAGGCGGGTACGCAGTATTTT	CASIEAGTQYF